The entry below gives a single TCR beta chain sequence along with its context. The antigen remains unidentified. The source of the sample is a study of blood T cells in healthy people across ages. Study as a whole: Template switching retrieved approximately one barcoded beta molecule for each two T cells. Study conclusions and caveats: A strong correlation was found between TCR beta diversity and the percentage of naive T cells.

Next came a second PCR, run for about 6 to 12 cycles, which used a sample-barcoded 5' primer along with a J-beta primer mix. Each of the cDNA molecules was tagged by a template-switch adaptor with 12 random nucleotides. TCRdb analysed the 5' RACE reads with MiXCR anew, one entry per CDR3 protein. The repertoire holds 1.8 million or so distinct CDR3 sequences, with around 40% as singletons. Germline CDR1 is DFQATT and CDR2 is SNEGSKA (reference sequence). The CDR3 loop spans 15 amino acids. The J segment lost 4 bases and the V segment lost 7 bases, leaving 13 bases of the junction unmatched. The V call is TRBV20-1, the J call TRBJ2-1; 7 bases align to TRBD2. The sample consisted of blood. The sequence was obtained from a human donor in good health. CDR3 sequence reads: CSDVLESGAYNEQFF. The CDR3 DNA reads as TGCAGTGACGTCTTAGAGAGCGGGGCTTACAATGAGCAGTTCTTC.